These 7 T cell receptor beta chains were sequenced from one sample in a study of vaccination effects on CD4 cells after COVID-19. Cultured cells yielded isolated CD4+ T cells after roughly 11 days. Clones were sequenced by immunoSEQ multiplex PCR, and TCRdb holds only the in-frame ones, with some missing. Among approximately 60,000 clones listed, more than 60% were seen once. No antigen is known for these receptors. Here the sequenced sample was CD4+ T cells from PBMCs cultured without peptide, taken before COVID-19 vaccination. The receptors originated from a human donor who had a prior SARS-CoV-2 infection.

This sequence joins TRBV11-3 and TRBJ2-1; D unresolved. Germline V gives CDR1 SGHNT, CDR2 YENEEA. The V end lost 3 bases, the J end lost 5 bases, and 8 bases lay between the germline ends. CDR3 length: 13 amino acids. The CDR3 is CASSFSRNNEQFF. In DNA form, the CDR3 reads TGTGCCAGCAGCTTCTCCAGGAACAATGAGCAGTTCTTC.

The V call is TRBV5-6, the J call TRBJ1-1, with unresolved D. Germline V gene lookup returns CDR1 SGHDT and CDR2 YYEEEE. The CDR3 has 12 amino acids. V was shortened by 4 bases and J by 9 bases, with 13 bases between the two germline ends. The DNA of the CDR3 is TGTGCCAGCAGCGAGATTACGGGAAAAGCTTTCTTT. Translation gives CASSEITGKAFF. The variable domain in full, completed from reference TRBV5-6 and TRBJ1-1, reads DAGVTQSPTHLIKTRGQQVTLRCSPKSGHDTVSWYQQALGQGPQFIFQYYEEEERQRGNFPDRFSGHQFPNYSSELNVNALLLGDSALYLCASSEITGKAFFGQGTRLTVV.

CDR3 region: CASSRPGGELFF. The CDR3 region has the DNA TGTGCCAGCAGCCGGCCCGGGGGGGAGCTGTTTTTT. The rearrangement joins TRBV28 to TRBJ2-2; D remains unclear. Trimming pared 6 bases from V and 8 bases from J, leaving 10 bases between. Germline V lookup: CDR1 MDHEN, CDR2 SYDVKM. CDR3 length: 12 amino acids.

The V and J genes are TRBV6-5 and TRBJ2-1; D gene ambiguous. Germline V gene lookup returns CDR1 MNHEY and CDR2 SVGAGI. There are 15 residues in the CDR3. The V end was cut by 2 bases, the J end by 3 bases, with 11 bases between. The CDR3 region has the DNA TGTGCCAGCAGTTACCTCCGTAAGGGCTACAATGAGCAGTTCTTC. Protein sequence: CASSYLRKGYNEQFF.

The rearrangement links TRBV29-1 to TRBJ2-1; the D is unclear. The germline CDR1 and CDR2 sequences are SQVTM and ANQGSEA. This CDR3 contains 16 residues. V shed 0 bases and J shed 0 bases, with 12 bases lying between them. In DNA, the CDR3 is TGCAGCGTTGAAGACGCGGACGGAAGCTCCTACAATGAGCAGTTCTTC. This gives the protein CSVEDADGSSYNEQFF.

Only a few counts were recorded for this clone. This chain joins TRBV7-2 and TRBJ1-5, with TRBD1 as a possible D gene (6 bases). The CDR3 consists of 15 residues. V was trimmed by 2 bases and J by 3 bases, leaving 11 bases between them. In germline, CDR1 is SGHTA, CDR2 FQGNSA. The CDR3, as DNA: TGTGCCAGCAGCTTAAACCCAGGGGCCAATCAGCCCCAGCATTTT. Its protein is CASSLNPGANQPQHF.

J is TRBJ1-1 and V is TRBV18; D gene unclear. The germline V gene has CDR1 KGHSH and CDR2 LQKENI. The CDR3 runs 13 residues. The V end was cut by 6 bases, the J end by 4 bases, with 12 bases between. The CDR3 region is CASSQTAVTEAFF. The CDR3 bases are TGTGCCAGCTCTCAGACGGCGGTCACTGAAGCTTTCTTT.